This entry lists 15 T cell receptor beta chains sequenced from one sample in a study of vaccination effects on CD4 cells after COVID-19. This table comes from immunoSEQ multiplex PCR, and its TCRdb copy is limited to in-frame clones, with some not included. The sample has about 55,000 clones; approximately 70% are singletons. ViraFEST assay sequencing came after antigen-specific CD4+ T cells were expanded with viral peptide pools. Culturing for 10 to 11 days preceded CD4+ T cell isolation. Neither prior SARS-CoV-2 infection nor positive nucleocapsid antibodies were present in the vaccine recipients. Antigen specificity for these receptors is unknown. Sequenced here: CD4+ T cells from PBMCs cultured with SARS-CoV-2 spike peptides, sampled before COVID-19 vaccination. These TCRs come from a human donor who received a COVID-19 vaccine.

This clone occurred a few times. J is TRBJ1-2 and V is TRBV15; D is perhaps TRBD1 (5 bases). The CDR3 is made up of 13 amino acids. V was shortened by 1 base and J by 6 bases, with 9 bases between the two germline ends. Germline CDR1 LNHNV, CDR2 YYDKDF (reference sequence). In DNA form, the CDR3 reads TGTGCCACCAGCAGAGGGGGGAGAGATGGCTACACCTTC. Residues: CATSRGGRDGYTF.

This chain joins TRBV7-9 and TRBJ1-1; D gene ambiguous. Germline CDR1 SEHNR, CDR2 FQNEAQ (reference sequence). The CDR3 covers 14 residues. Deletions cut 2 bases from V and 1 base from J, with 8 bases between. The CDR3 coding sequence is TGTGCCAGCAGCTTACAGACTGGGAACACTGAAGCTTTCTTT. This encodes CASSLQTGNTEAFF. Based on the CDR3 plus reference TRBV7-9 and TRBJ1-1, the full variable domain is DTGVSQNPRHKITKRGQNVTFRCDPISEHNRLYWYRQTLGQGPEFLTYFQNEAQLEKSRLLSDRFSAERPKGSFSTLEIQRTEQGDSAMYLCASSLQTGNTEAFFGQGTRLTVV.

This clone was counted between two and nine times. The rearrangement joins TRBV2 to TRBJ1-1, with a weak D call TRBD1 (5 bases). CDR1 SNHLY and CDR2 FYNNEI come from the germline V gene. CDR3 length equals 13 residues. Trimming took 4 bases from V and 1 from J, leaving 7 bases between them. The CDR3 DNA follows: TGTGCCAGCAGTGGGGACGGGAACACTGAAGCTTTCTTT. Amino acid sequence: CASSGDGNTEAFF.

The chain has TRBV3-1 (or the pseudogene TRBV3-2) and TRBJ1-1, with 9 bases lining up with TRBD1. Per the germline V gene, CDR1 is LGHDT and CDR2 is YNNKEL (reference sequence). This CDR3 has 15 residues. J lost 4 bases, V lost 2 bases, and 5 bases had no gene match. CDR3 nucleotide sequence: TGTGCCAGCAGCCAATCCGACAGGGGGTTCACTGAAGCTTTCTTT. Encoded protein: CASSQSDRGFTEAFF.

The chain is built from TRBV20-1 and TRBJ2-5, with no clear D. Trimming shortened V by 6 bases and J by 7 bases, and 9 bases separated the two germline ends. The CDR3 is 10 amino acids. Germline V gene sequence: CDR1 DFQATT, CDR2 SNEGSKA (reference sequence). In DNA, the CDR3 is TGCAGTGCACCTATAGGGACCCAGTACTTC. Protein sequence: CSAPIGTQYF.

This chain links TRBV19 with TRBJ2-5; 7 nucleotides line up with TRBD2. The junction had 7 bases not matched to a gene; V was cut back by 4 bases and J by 5 bases. CDR1 LNHDA and CDR2 SQIVND come from the germline V gene (reference sequence). The CDR3 is 14 residues long. The CDR3 spells CASSRAPGGETQYF. CDR3 in DNA: TGTGCCAGTAGTAGGGCACCCGGGGGGGAGACCCAGTACTTC.

This clone showed up just a few times. The CDR3 protein is CAWSLRQGDEKLFF. In nucleotides, the CDR3 is TGTGCCTGGAGCCTTAGACAGGGGGATGAAAAACTGTTTTTT. The chain employs TRBV30 and TRBJ1-4; 9 bases fit TRBD1. CDR3 length: 14 residues. J gave up 6 bases and V 3 bases, and 5 bases lay outside the gene matches. Germline assignment: CDR1 GTSNPN and CDR2 SVGIG (reference sequence).

The chain employs TRBV7-8 and TRBJ1-2, with D possibly being TRBD1 (5 bases). The ends were cut back, 4 bases at V and 6 bases at J, with 30 bases in the middle. CDR3 length: 19 amino acids. Germline CDR1 and CDR2: SGHVS and FQNEAQ. CDR3 sequence (DNA): TGTGCCAGCAGCTCGAAGCGTTTGACAGTCGGGAAATTTGAAGATGGCTACACCTTC. This codes for CASSSKRLTVGKFEDGYTF.

This clone was seen a handful of times. The V and J genes are TRBV6-2 or TRBV6-3 and TRBJ2-7, with D unclear. Per germline, CDR1 MNHEY and CDR2 SVGEGT. Trimming took off 6 bases at V and 2 bases at J, with 5 bases between the two ends. This CDR3 region has 11 residues. The chain's CDR3 is CASSSTYEQYF. The CDR3, as DNA: TGTGCCAGCAGCTCTACCTACGAGCAGTACTTC.

The chain joins TRBV3-1 (or the pseudogene TRBV3-2) to TRBJ2-3; unclear D gene. The V end was cut by 4 bases, the J end by 2 bases, with 7 bases between. CDR3 length equals 13 residues. Germline loops: CDR1 LGHDT, CDR2 YNNKEL (reference sequence). As DNA, the CDR3 is TGTGCCAGCAGCCCCCAACACACAGATACGCAGTATTTT. It specifies CASSPQHTDTQYF.

This clone was counted only a few times. V usage is TRBV6-5 and J usage is TRBJ2-7; D is perhaps TRBD2 (6 bases). CDR3 length: 13 residues. V gave up 8 bases and J gave up 0 bases, with 11 bases separating them. Germline values: CDR1 MNHEY, CDR2 SVGAGI. The CDR3 reads CASSKEGSYEQYF. In nucleotides, the CDR3 is TGTGCCAGCTCCAAGGAGGGCTCCTACGAGCAGTACTTC.

The CDR3 nucleotides read TGTGCCAGCAGCCCTCTGAGCACAGATACGCAGTATTTT. Its translation is CASSPLSTDTQYF. V and J are TRBV3-1 (or the pseudogene TRBV3-2) and TRBJ2-3; D is uncertain. Trimming shortened V by 4 bases and J by 0 bases, and 5 bases separated the two germline ends. The V gene's germline CDR1 is LGHDT and CDR2 YNNKEL (reference sequence). This CDR3 has 13 residues.

The genes are TRBV7-2 and TRBJ2-1; 10 positions match TRBD2. Per the germline V gene, CDR1 is SGHTA and CDR2 is FQGNSA. This CDR3 region has 15 residues. Unmatched junction bases numbered 10, after V lost 10 bases and J lost 4 bases. DNA of the CDR3: TGTGCCACCACTCAGCGGGGGGGCAGGTACAATGAGCAGTTCTTC. Translating it yields CATTQRGGRYNEQFF.

Notes on this clone: One junction end disagrees with the germline gene, perhaps due to a read error. V is TRBV7-7 and J is TRBJ2-6, with a weak D call TRBD2 (5 bases). The germline gives CDR1 SSHAT, CDR2 FNYEAQ (reference sequence). The CDR3 loop spans 17 amino acids. The CDR3 DNA follows: TGTGCTAGCAGCTTAGCGTTTTCTAAAACTGGGGCCAACGTCCTGACTTTC. This encodes CASSLAFSKTGANVLTF.

The CDR3 loop reads CSASVWTVTTYEQYF. DNA of the CDR3: TGCAGTGCTAGTGTCTGGACAGTCACCACCTACGAGCAGTACTTC. This chain uses TRBV20-1 with TRBJ2-7; tentative D call: TRBD1 (6 bases). Germline V gene sequence: CDR1 DFQATT, CDR2 SNEGSKA (reference sequence). Trimming shortened V by 3 bases and J by 2 bases, and 17 bases separated the two germline ends. CDR3 length: 15 amino acids.